This T cell receptor beta chain was obtained from a study of cytomegalovirus exposure and HLA in healthy donors. Points from the study as a whole: HLA restriction was apparent for most CMV-associated TCR beta chains in a later analysis. Common viral pathogens seemed, in a later analysis, to connect with several of the most significant clusters. A previous analysis found most TCR beta V segments productive roughly 87% or roughly 30% of the time. In a later analysis, HLA-associated beta chains showed higher expansion and lower generation probabilities than comparable chains.

The PCR had 60 Vbeta and 13 Jbeta primers. Assay: immunoSEQ multiplex PCR; the TCRdb copy retains only in-frame clones and omits some. The table shows approximately 140,000 clones, with around three quarters occurring only once. The CDR3 spans 14 residues. V shed 9 bases and J 3 bases; nucleotides not matched to a gene: 11. Looked up from germline, CDR1 is SGHRS and CDR2 is YFSETQ. In the case of this clone: What it binds is unknown.

This receptor was obtained from a woman aged 50 to 65 in good health and CMV-seronegative. This chain connects TRBV5-1 to TRBJ2-7, with 8 bases identical to TRBD1. Sequencing was done on a sample of PBMCs. The CDR3 region has the DNA TGCGCCAACATCCCACGACAGGGGCGCTACGAGCAGTACTTC. Its translation: CANIPRQGRYEQYF.